A selection of T cell receptor beta chains follows, all from one sample in a study of shared clonotypes between healthy human individuals. Measured with immunoSEQ multiplex PCR; TCRdb has only the in-frame clones, and not every one. The sample carries about 2.1 million clones, roughly 93% recorded once. Material: naive CD8+ T cells from PBMCs. The receptors originated from a man between 18 and 35 years old in good health. Some clones in this sample may be carry-over from other donors' samples. The CDR3 runs from the conserved cysteine through the conserved F or W. The order of the fields is V gene, J gene, D gene, clone size, CDR3 DNA, CDR3 protein. D genes are given only for firm matches. The listing skips clone size in some rows; elsewhere it reads once, few, many or a size class.

>TRBV28|TRBJ2-3|TRBD2|NA
TGTGCCAGCAGTTTAGGGGCTTCGCGGGAGGGCCCCACAGATACGCAGTATTTT
CASSLGASREGPTDTQYF
>TRBV9|TRBJ2-4|NA|NA
TGTGCCAGCAGCGTAGGAGGGTTCGGAGGGCTTGAAAACATTCAGTACTTC
CASSVGGFGGLENIQYF
>TRBV28|TRBJ1-1|NA|NA
TGTGCCAGCAGGCTCCGTGGGGGGCGCCTTTTCCTGAACACTGAAGCTTTCTTT
CASRLRGGRLFLNTEAFF
>TRBV9|TRBJ2-3|TRBD1|NA
TGTGCCAGCAGCCCGCCCCCTCTTACAGGGGCGCGGAGCACAGATACGCAGTATTTT
CASSPPPLTGARSTDTQYF
>TRBV25-1|TRBJ1-6|NA|NA
TGTGCCAGCAGTGAATATGCGGGGAATTCACCCCTCCACTTT
CASSEYAGNSPLHF
>TRBV5-1|TRBJ2-7|TRBD1|once
TGCGCCAGCAGCTGGGGACAGGGTAGCTCCTACGAGCAGTACTTC
CASSWGQGSSYEQYF
>TRBV13|TRBJ1-1|TRBD1|NA
TGTGCCAGCAGCTTCAGGGGGGGAAACCCTGAAGCTTTCTTT
CASSFRGGNPEAFF
>TRBV7-3|TRBJ2-5|NA|NA
TGTGCCAGCAGCTTAGGGCCGGGAGTTGGAGAGACCCAGTACTTC
CASSLGPGVGETQYF
>TRBV6-6|TRBJ2-1|TRBD2|once
TGTGCCAGCAGTCCTAGCGGGAGGGGCAATGAGCAGTTCTTC
CASSPSGRGNEQFF
>TRBV7-9|TRBJ1-2|TRBD1|NA
TGTGCCAGCAGCTGGGGACAGGGAGTCTATGGCTACACCTTC
CASSWGQGVYGYTF
>TRBV7-9|TRBJ2-1|TRBD2|NA
TGTGCCAGCACTAACGGACTAGCGGGAGCTTGGGAGCAGTTCTTC
CASTNGLAGAWEQFF
>TRBV6-1|TRBJ1-5|TRBD1|NA
TGTGCCAGCACAGGGGGGATGTATAGCAATCAGCCCCAGCATTTT
CASTGGMYSNQPQHF
>TRBV11-2|TRBJ2-5|NA|NA
TGTGCCAGCAGCTTAGGGACCTTGTTGGGCGGAGCAGAGACCCAGTACTTC
CASSLGTLLGGAETQYF
>TRBV7-9|TRBJ1-1|NA|NA
TGTGCCAGCAGTTCGACAATATTTGAAGCTTTCTTT
CASSSTIFEAFF
>TRBV7-9|TRBJ2-3|NA|NA
TGTGCCAGCACTCCGAGGAGTCCCCTGAGCACAGATACGCAGTATTTT
CASTPRSPLSTDTQYF
>TRBV5-6|TRBJ1-1|NA|NA
TGTGCCAGCAGCTTCTCCGCAGTGAACACTGAAGCTTTCTTT
CASSFSAVNTEAFF
>TRBV11-3|TRBJ2-7|NA|NA
TGTGCCAGCAGCTTAGGAGTCGGAGTCTACGAGCAGTACTTC
CASSLGVGVYEQYF
>TRBV27|TRBJ2-1|TRBD2|NA
TGTGCCAGCAGGCCATATATGGTGGGACTAGGCGTTGACAATGAGCAGTTCTTC
CASRPYMVGLGVDNEQFF
>TRBV30|TRBJ2-2|NA|NA
TGTGCCTGGACAGGAGGCACCGGGGAGCTGTTTTTT
CAWTGGTGELFF
>TRBV27|TRBJ1-1|NA|NA
TGTGCCAGCAGTTTTGGGAGGGTTGGGTACACTGAAGCTTTCTTT
CASSFGRVGYTEAFF